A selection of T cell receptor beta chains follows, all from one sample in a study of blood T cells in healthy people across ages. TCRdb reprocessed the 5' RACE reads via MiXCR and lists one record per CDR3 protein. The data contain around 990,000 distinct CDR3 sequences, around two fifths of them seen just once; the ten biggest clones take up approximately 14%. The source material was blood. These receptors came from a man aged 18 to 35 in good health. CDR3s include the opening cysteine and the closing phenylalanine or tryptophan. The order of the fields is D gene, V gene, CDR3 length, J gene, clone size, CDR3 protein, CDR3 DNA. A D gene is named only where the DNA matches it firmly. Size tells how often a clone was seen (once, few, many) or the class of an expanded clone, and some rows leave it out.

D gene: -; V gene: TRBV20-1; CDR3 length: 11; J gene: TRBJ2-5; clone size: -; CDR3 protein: CSGTVQETKYF; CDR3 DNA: TGCAGTGGGACAGTTCAAGAGACCAAGTACTTC
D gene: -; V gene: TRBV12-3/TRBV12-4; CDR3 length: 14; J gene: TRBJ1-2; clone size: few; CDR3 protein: CASASGSNNYGYTF; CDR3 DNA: TGTGCCAGTGCGTCGGGCTCCAATAACTATGGCTACACCTTC
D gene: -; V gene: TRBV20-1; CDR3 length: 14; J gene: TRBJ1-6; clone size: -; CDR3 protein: CSALHPRGNSPPHF; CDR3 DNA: TGCAGTGCCCTCCACCCCAGGGGTAATTCACCCCCCCACTTT
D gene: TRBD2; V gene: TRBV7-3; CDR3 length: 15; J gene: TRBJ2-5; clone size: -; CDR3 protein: CASSSLAGGQETQYF; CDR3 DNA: TGTGCCAGCAGCTCCTTAGCGGGGGGCCAAGAGACCCAGTACTTC
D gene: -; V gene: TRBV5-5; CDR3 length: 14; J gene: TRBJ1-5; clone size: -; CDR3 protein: CASAFTGNNQPQHF; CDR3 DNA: TGTGCCAGCGCCTTTACAGGGAATAATCAGCCCCAGCATTTT
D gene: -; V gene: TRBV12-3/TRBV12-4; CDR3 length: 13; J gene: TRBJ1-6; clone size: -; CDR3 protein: CASKPADNSPLHF; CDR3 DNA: TGTGCCAGCAAGCCAGCTGATAATTCACCCCTCCACTTT
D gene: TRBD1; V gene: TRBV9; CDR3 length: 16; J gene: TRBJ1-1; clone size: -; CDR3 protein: CASSVEGQGMNTEAFF; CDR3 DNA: TGTGCCAGCAGCGTAGAAGGACAGGGCATGAACACTGAAGCTTTCTTT
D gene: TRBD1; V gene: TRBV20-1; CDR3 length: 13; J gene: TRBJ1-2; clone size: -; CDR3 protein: CSARVRGMDGYTF; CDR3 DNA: TGCAGTGCTAGAGTCAGGGGGATGGATGGCTACACCTTC
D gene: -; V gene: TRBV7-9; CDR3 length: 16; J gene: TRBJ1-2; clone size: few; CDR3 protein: CASSLALNSANYGYTF; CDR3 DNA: TGTGCCAGCAGCTTAGCGCTAAACAGCGCTAACTATGGCTACACCTTC
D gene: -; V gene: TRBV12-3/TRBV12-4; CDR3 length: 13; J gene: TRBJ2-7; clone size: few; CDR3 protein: CASSLGGHTQQYF; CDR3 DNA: TGTGCCAGCAGTTTAGGCGGCCACACGCAACAGTACTTC
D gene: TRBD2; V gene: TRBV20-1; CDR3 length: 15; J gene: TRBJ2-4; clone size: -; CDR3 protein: CSASRASGPKNIQYF; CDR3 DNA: TGCAGTGCTAGTCGAGCTAGCGGACCCAAAAACATTCAGTACTTC
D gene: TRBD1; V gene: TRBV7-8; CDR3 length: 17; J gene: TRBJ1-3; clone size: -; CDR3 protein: CASSLPGQGDSGNTIYF; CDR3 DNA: TGTGCCAGCAGCTTACCGGGACAGGGCGATTCTGGAAACACCATATATTTT
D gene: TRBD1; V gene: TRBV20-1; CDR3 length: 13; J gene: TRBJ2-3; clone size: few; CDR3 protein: CSAPDRTLDTQYF; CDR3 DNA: TGCAGTGCTCCGGACAGGACTCTGGATACGCAGTATTTT
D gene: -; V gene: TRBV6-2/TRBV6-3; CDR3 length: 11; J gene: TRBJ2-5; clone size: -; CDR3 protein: CASSYGRAQYF; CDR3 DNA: TGTGCCAGCAGTTACGGAAGGGCCCAGTACTTC
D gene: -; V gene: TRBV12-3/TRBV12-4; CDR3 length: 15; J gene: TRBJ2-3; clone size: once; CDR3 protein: CASSLGIRVTDTQYF; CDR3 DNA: TGTGCCAGCAGTTTAGGCATAAGAGTCACAGATACGCAGTATTTT
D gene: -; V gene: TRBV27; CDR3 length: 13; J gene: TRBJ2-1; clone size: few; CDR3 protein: CASSVLPSNEQFF; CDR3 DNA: TGTGCCAGCAGTGTTCTTCCCAGCAATGAGCAGTTCTTC
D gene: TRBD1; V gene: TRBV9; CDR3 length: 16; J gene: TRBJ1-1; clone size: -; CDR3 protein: CASSVGTGGENTEAFF; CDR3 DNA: TGTGCCAGCAGCGTCGGGACAGGGGGCGAGAACACTGAAGCTTTCTTT
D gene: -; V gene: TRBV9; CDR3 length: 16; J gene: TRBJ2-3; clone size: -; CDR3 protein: CASSVAEGASTDTQYF; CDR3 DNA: TGTGCCAGCAGCGTAGCGGAGGGGGCAAGCACAGATACGCAGTATTTT
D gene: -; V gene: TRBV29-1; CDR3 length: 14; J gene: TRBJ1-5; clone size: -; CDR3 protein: CSVAKGTDNQPQHF; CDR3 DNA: TGCAGCGTTGCAAAGGGAACCGACAATCAGCCCCAGCATTTT
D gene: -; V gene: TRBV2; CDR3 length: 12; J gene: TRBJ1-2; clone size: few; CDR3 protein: CAVGYDNYGYTF; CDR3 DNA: TGTGCCGTTGGCTATGACAACTATGGCTACACCTTC
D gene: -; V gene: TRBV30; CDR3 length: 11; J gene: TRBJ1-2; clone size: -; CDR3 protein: CAWIPLVGYTF; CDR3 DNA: TGTGCCTGGATTCCACTGGTCGGCTACACCTTC
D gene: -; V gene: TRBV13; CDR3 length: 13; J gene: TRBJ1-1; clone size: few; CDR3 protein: CASSLLSDTEAFF; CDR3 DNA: TGTGCCAGCAGCCTTCTATCGGACACTGAAGCTTTCTTT
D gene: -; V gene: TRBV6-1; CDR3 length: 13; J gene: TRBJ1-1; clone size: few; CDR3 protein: CASNPTRNTEAFF; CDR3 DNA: TGTGCCAGCAACCCTACCAGGAACACTGAAGCTTTCTTT
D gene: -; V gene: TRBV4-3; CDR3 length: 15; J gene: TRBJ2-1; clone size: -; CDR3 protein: CASSQETTALGGQFF; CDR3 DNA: TGCGCCAGCAGCCAAGAGACAACAGCCTTAGGCGGGCAGTTCTTC
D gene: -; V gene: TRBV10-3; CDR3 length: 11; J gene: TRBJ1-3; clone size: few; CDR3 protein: CAITGGNTIYF; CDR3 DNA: TGTGCCATCACAGGGGGAAACACCATATATTTT
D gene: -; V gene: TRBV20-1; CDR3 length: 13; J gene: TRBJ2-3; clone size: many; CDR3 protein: CSAVQTGSDTQYF; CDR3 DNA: TGCAGTGCTGTACAGACTGGCTCAGATACGCAGTATTTT
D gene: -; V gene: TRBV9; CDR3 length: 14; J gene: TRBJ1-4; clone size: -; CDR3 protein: CASSFTTGTEKLFF; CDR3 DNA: TGTGCCAGCAGCTTCACGACAGGAACGGAAAAACTGTTTTTT
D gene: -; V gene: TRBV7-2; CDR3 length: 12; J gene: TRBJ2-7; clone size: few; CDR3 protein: CASSAHSYEQYF; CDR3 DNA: TGTGCCAGCAGCGCCCACTCCTACGAGCAGTACTTC
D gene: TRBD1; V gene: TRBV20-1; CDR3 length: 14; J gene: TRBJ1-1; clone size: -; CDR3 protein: CSASRGQAGAEAFF; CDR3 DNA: TGCAGTGCTAGTCGTGGACAGGCTGGCGCTGAAGCTTTCTTT